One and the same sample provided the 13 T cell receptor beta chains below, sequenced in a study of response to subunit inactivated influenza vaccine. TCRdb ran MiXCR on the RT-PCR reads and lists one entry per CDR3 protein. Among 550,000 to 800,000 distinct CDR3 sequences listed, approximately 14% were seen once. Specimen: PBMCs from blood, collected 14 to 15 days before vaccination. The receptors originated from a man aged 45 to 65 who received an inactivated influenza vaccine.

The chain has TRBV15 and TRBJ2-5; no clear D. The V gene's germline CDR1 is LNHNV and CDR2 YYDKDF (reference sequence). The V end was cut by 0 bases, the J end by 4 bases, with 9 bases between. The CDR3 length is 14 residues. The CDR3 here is CATSRDRQPETQYF. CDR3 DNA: TGTGCCACCAGCAGAGATCGCCAGCCAGAGACCCAGTACTTC.

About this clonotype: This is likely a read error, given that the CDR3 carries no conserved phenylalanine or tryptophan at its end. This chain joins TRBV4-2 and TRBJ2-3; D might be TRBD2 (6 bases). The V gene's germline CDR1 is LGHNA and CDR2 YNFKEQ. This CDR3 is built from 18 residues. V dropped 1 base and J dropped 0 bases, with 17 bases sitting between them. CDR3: CASSQGSSGRFSTDTQYL. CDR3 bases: TGTGCCAGCAGCCAAGGGAGTAGCGGAAGATTTAGCACAGATACGCAGTATCTT.

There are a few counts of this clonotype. The chain's CDR3 is CASSFWLSHEQFF. The DNA of the CDR3 is TGTGCCAGCAGCTTTTGGCTTTCTCATGAGCAGTTCTTC. The chain has TRBV5-6 and TRBJ2-1; D is unresolved. Between the trimmed V and J ends, which lost 2 bases and 8 bases, there was a span of 11 bases. The CDR3 totals 13 residues. CDR1 SGHDT and CDR2 YYEEEE come from the germline V gene.

The CDR3 sequence: CASSYSIIRGPHNEQFF. DNA for the CDR3: TGTGCCAGCAGTTACTCGATTATCAGGGGGCCCCACAATGAGCAGTTCTTC. The V gene is TRBV6-2 or TRBV6-3, the J gene TRBJ2-1; TRBD1 matches 8 bases. Germline loops: CDR1 MNHEY, CDR2 SVGEGT. There are 17 residues in the CDR3. With V trimmed by 0 bases and J by 5 bases, 9 bases remained unmatched.

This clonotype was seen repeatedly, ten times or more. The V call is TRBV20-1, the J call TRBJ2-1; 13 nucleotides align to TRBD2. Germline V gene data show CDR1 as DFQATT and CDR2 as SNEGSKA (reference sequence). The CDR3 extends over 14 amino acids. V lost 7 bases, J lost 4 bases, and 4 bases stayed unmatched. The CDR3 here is CSVATSGGYNEQFF. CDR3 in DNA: TGCAGTGTTGCGACTAGCGGGGGGTACAATGAGCAGTTCTTC.

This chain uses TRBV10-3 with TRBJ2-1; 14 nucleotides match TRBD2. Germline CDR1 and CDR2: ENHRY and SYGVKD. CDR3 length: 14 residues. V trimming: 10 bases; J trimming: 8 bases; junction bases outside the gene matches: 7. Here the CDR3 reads CATGTSGSRDEQFF. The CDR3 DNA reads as TGTGCCACCGGGACTAGCGGGAGTAGGGATGAGCAGTTCTTC.

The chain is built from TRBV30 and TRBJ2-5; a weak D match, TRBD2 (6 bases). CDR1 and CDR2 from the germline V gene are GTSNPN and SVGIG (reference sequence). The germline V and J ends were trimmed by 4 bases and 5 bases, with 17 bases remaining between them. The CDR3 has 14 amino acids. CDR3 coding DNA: TGTGCCTGGATCGGGCTGGGCGGGGCGGAGACCCAGTACTTC. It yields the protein CAWIGLGGAETQYF.

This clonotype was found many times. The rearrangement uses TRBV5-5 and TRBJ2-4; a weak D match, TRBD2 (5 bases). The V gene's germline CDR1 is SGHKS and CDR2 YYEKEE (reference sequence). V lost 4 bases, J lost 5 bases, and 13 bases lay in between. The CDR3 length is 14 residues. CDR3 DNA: TGTGCCAGCAGCGCGACGGGAATTGAAAACATTCAGTACTTC. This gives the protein CASSATGIENIQYF.

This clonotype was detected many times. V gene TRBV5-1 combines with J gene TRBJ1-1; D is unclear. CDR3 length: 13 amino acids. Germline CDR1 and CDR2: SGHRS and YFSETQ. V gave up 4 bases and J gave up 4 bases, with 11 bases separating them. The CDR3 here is CASSEAPSTEAFF. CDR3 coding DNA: TGCGCCAGCAGCGAGGCTCCCTCCACTGAAGCTTTCTTT.

The CDR3 sequence: CASSYSQLHYGYTF. CDR3 DNA: TGTGCCAGCAGTTACAGCCAGTTGCACTATGGCTACACCTTC. The chain carries TRBV6-2 or TRBV6-3 and TRBJ1-2; D uncertain. The germline gives CDR1 MNHEY, CDR2 SVGEGT. Trimming removed 2 bases from V and 3 bases from J, with 10 bases in between. The length of the CDR3 is 14 residues.

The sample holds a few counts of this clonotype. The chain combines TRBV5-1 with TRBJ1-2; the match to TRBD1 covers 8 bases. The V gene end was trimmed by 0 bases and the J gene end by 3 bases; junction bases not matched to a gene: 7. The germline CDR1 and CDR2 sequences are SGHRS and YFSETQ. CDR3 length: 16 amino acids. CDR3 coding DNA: TGCGCCAGCAGCTTGGCCCGAGACAGGGGTGACTATGGCTACACCTTC. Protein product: CASSLARDRGDYGYTF.

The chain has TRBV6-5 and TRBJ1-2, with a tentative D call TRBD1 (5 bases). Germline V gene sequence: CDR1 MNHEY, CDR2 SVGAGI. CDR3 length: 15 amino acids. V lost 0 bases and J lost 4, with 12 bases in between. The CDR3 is CASSYSVDMGYGYTF. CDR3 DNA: TGTGCCAGCAGTTACTCCGTGGACATGGGCTATGGCTACACCTTC.

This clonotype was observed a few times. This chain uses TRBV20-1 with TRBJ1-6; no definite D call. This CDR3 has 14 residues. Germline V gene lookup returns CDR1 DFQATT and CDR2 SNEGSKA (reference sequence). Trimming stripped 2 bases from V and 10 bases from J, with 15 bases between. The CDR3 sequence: CSARIDRVPSPLHF. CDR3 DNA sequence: TGCAGTGCTAGAATCGATAGGGTCCCCTCACCCCTCCACTTT.